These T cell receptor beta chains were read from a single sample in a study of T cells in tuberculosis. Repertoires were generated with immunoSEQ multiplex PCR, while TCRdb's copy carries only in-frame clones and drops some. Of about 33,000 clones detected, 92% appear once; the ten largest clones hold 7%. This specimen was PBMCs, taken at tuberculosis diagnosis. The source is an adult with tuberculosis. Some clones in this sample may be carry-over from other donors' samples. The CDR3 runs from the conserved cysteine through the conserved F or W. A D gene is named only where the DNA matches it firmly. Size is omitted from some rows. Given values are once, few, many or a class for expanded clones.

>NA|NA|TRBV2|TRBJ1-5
CASSGRAGNQPQHF
TGTGCCAGCAGTGGACGCGCGGGGAATCAGCCCCAGCATTTT
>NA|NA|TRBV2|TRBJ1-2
CASSEGGYGYGYTF
TGTGCCAGCAGTGAAGGGGGCTATGGCTATGGCTACACCTTC
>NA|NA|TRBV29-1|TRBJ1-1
CSVGSWGEYTEAFF
TGCAGCGTTGGATCTTGGGGGGAGTACACTGAAGCTTTCTTT
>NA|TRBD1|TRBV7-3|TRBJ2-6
CASSLLWTGTGANVLTF
TGTGCCAGCAGCCTCCTCTGGACAGGGACTGGGGCCAACGTCCTGACTTTC
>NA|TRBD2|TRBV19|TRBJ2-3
CATERRGGGTDTQYF
TGTGCCACCGAGCGGCGGGGGGGCGGCACAGATACGCAGTATTTT
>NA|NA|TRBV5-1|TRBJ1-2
CASSLDSLRPGYTF
TGCGCCAGCTCGTTGGACAGCCTACGGCCGGGCTACACCTTC
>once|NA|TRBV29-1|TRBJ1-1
CSVDNRNTEAFF
TGCAGCGTTGATAACAGGAACACTGAAGCTTTCTTT
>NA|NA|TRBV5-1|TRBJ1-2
CASSLDTRDGYTF
TGCGCCAGCAGCTTGGACACCAGGGATGGCTACACCTTC
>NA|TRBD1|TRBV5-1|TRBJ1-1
CASSLTGGLAEAFF
TGCGCCAGCAGCCTCACAGGGGGCCTGGCTGAAGCTTTCTTT
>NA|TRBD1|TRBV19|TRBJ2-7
CASHDRGEQYF
TGTGCCAGCCACGACAGGGGCGAGCAGTACTTC
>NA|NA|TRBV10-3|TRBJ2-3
CAIQGLRTSTDTQYF
TGTGCCATCCAAGGACTTCGAACTAGCACAGATACGCAGTATTTT
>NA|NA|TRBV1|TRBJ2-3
CTSSQERGGLTDTQYF
TGCACCAGCAGCCAAGAACGGGGGGGCCTCACAGATACGCAGTATTTT
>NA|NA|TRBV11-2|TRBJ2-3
CASSLDSGTDTQYF
TGTGCCAGCAGCTTAGATTCTGGCACAGATACGCAGTATTTT
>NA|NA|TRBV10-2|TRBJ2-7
CASTSPPTGIYEQYF
TGCGCCAGCACCTCTCCCCCCACGGGAATCTACGAGCAGTACTTC
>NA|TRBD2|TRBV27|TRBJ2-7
CASSPSGGVFYEQYF
TGTGCCAGCAGTCCCAGCGGGGGGGTGTTCTACGAGCAGTACTTC
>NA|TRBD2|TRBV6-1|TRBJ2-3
CASTGGTTTDTQYF
TGTGCCAGCACCGGGGGGACTACCACAGATACGCAGTATTTT
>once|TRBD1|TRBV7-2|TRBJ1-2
CASSADRGHGYTF
TGTGCCAGCAGCGCAGACAGGGGGCATGGCTACACCTTC
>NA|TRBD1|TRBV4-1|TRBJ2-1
CASSQDAGGASNNEQFF
TGCGCCAGCAGCCAAGACGCAGGGGGAGCCTCTAACAATGAGCAGTTCTTC
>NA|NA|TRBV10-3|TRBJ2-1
CAISRRVNEQFF
TGTGCCATCAGTCGTCGGGTAAATGAGCAGTTCTTC
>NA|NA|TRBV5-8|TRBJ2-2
CASSPAGQLTGELFF
TGTGCCAGCAGCCCCGCGGGACAGTTAACCGGGGAGCTGTTTTTT
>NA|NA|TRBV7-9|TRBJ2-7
CASSLVPVTGTYEQYF
TGTGCCAGCAGCTTAGTACCTGTTACGGGGACCTACGAGCAGTACTTC
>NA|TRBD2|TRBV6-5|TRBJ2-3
CASIGGGGDTQYF
TGTGCCAGCATAGGCGGGGGGGGAGATACGCAGTATTTT
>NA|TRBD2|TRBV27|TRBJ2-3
CASRGGTGGRSGGADTQYF
TGTGCCAGCAGAGGGGGGACTGGAGGACGTAGCGGGGGGGCCGATACGCAGTATTTT
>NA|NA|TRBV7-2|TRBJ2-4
CASSSAPAGRMDKHF
TGTGCCAGCAGCTCAGCCCCCGCTGGCAGGATGGATAAGCATTTC
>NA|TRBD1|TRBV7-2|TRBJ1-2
CASSTPHHRGRAYFEGYTF
TGTGCCAGCAGCACACCCCACCACAGGGGACGCGCCTACTTCGAGGGCTACACCTTC
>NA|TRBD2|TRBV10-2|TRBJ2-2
CASKNLAGGNTGELFF
TGCGCCAGCAAGAACCTAGCGGGGGGGAACACCGGGGAGCTGTTTTTT
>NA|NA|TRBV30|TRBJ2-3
CAWSVLAATDTQYF
TGTGCCTGGAGTGTATTAGCGGCCACAGATACGCAGTATTTT
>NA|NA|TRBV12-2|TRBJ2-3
CASPLANTQYF
TGTGCAAGTCCGCTAGCGAATACGCAGTATTTT
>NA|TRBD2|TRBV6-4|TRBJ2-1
CASSAVRGDYNEQFF
TGTGCCAGCAGTGCGGTGCGGGGGGACTACAATGAGCAGTTCTTC
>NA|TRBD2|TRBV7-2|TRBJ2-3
CASSFRLAGGPPTDTQYF
TGTGCCAGCAGCTTCCGACTAGCGGGGGGGCCTCCGACAGATACGCAGTATTTT
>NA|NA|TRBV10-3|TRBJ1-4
CAISAGVGGEKLFF
TGTGCCATCAGTGCCGGGGTAGGCGGGGAAAAACTGTTTTTT
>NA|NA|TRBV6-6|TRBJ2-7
CASSYSPDSYEQYF
TGTGCCAGCAGTTACTCCCCGGACAGCTACGAGCAGTACTTC
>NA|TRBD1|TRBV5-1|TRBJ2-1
CASSLHTGVNEQFF
TGCGCCAGCAGCTTACACACAGGGGTCAATGAGCAGTTCTTC
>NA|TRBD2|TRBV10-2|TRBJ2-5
CASMLAGARYQETQYF
TGCGCCAGCATGCTAGCGGGGGCCAGGTACCAAGAGACCCAGTACTTC
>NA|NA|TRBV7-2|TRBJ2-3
CASSLDVSGTDTQYF
TGTGCCAGCAGCTTAGATGTTAGCGGCACAGATACGCAGTATTTT
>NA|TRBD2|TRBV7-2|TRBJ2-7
CASSLGVVVAGGLMYEQYF
TGTGCCAGCAGCTTAGGTGTGGTGGTAGCGGGGGGGCTTATGTACGAGCAGTACTTC